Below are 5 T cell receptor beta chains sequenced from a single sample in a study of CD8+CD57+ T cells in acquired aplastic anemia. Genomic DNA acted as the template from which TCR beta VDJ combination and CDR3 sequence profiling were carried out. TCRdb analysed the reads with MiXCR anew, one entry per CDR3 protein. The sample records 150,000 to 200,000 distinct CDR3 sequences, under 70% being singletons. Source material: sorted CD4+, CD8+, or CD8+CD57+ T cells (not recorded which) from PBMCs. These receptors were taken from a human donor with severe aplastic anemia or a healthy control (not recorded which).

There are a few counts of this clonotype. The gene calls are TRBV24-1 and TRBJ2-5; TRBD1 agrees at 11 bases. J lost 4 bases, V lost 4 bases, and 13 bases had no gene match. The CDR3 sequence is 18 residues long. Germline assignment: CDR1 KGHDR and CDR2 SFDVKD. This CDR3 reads CATSDPERDRGGGETQYF. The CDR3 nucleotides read TGTGCCACCAGTGACCCCGAACGGGACAGGGGGGGTGGAGAGACCCAGTACTTC.

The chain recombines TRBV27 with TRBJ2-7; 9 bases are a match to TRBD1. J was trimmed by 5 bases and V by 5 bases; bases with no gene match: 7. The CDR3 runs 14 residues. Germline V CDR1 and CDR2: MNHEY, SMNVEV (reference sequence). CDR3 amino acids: CASSLRDRDDEQYF. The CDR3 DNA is TGTGCCAGCAGTCTTCGGGACAGGGACGACGAGCAGTACTTC.

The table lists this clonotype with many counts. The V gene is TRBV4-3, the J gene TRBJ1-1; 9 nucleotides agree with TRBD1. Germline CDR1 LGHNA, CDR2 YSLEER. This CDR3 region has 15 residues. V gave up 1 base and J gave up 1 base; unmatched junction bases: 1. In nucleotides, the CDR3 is TGCGCCAGCAGCCAAGGGACAGGGGAGAACACTGAAGCTTTCTTT. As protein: CASSQGTGENTEAFF.

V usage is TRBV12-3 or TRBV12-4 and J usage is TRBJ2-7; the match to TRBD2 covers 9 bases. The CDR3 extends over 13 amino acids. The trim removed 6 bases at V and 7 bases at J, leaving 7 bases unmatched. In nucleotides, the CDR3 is TGTGCCAGCAGAGCAAGCGGGGGGCCTGAGCAGTACTTC. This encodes CASRASGGPEQYF.

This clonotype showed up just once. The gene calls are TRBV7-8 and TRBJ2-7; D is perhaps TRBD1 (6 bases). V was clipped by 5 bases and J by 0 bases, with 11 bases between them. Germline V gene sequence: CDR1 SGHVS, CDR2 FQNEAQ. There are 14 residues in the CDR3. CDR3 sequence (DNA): TGTGCCAGCAGCCTACAGGGTTCCTCCTACGAGCAGTACTTC. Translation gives CASSLQGSSYEQYF.